Each of the 14 T cell receptor beta chains below was sequenced from the same sample in a study of identical twins. TCRdb re-analysed the 5' RACE reads in MiXCR, keeping a single row per CDR3 protein. Seen here are 1,800,000 or so distinct CDR3 sequences, 25% to 35% observed once, and the top ten hold less than 0.35%. Sequences were obtained from cord blood. The origin of the receptors is a newborn girl in good health.

This clonotype has only a few counts. J is TRBJ2-4 and V is TRBV27; D possibly corresponds to TRBD1 (5 bases). The J call is doubtful: the DNA matches TRBJ2-7 better. Germline values: CDR1 MNHEY, CDR2 SMNVEV (reference sequence). The CDR3 contains 13 residues. CDR3 in DNA: TGTGCCAGCAGTTTATATCAGGGCCACGAGCAGTACTTC. Protein product: CASSLYQGHEQYF.

V gene TRBV7-9 combines with J gene TRBJ2-1; TRBD2 is a possible D gene (5 bases). Germline assignment: CDR1 SEHNR and CDR2 FQNEAQ (reference sequence). The CDR3 is 16 residues long. V lost 2 bases and J 13 bases, leaving 24 bases between the germline ends. This chain's CDR3 is CASSLFRSDAGKTQFF. For the CDR3, the DNA is TGTGCCAGCAGCTTATTTCGTTCAGATGCCGGGAAGACCCAGTTCTTC.

The chain is built from TRBV27 and TRBJ1-1; D gene uncertain. The CDR3 is 15 residues long. Trimming stripped 6 bases from V and 0 bases from J, with 14 bases between. Germline V gene lookup returns CDR1 MNHEY and CDR2 SMNVEV (reference sequence). CDR3 residues: CASRPRGRMNTEAFF. The CDR3, as DNA: TGTGCCAGCAGACCCCGAGGGAGGATGAACACTGAAGCTTTCTTT.

This clonotype has just a few counts. This chain links TRBV12-3 or TRBV12-4 with TRBJ1-4, with D perhaps matching TRBD1 (5 bases). This CDR3 has 14 amino acids. V lost 7 bases, J lost 10 bases, and 19 bases lay in between. The CDR3 sequence: CASNSGTQSGKLFF. The CDR3 DNA reads TGTGCCAGCAACTCCGGGACGCAATCCGGAAAACTGTTTTTT.

This chain links TRBV20-1 with TRBJ2-7, with D tentatively TRBD1 (6 bases). The CDR3 has 14 amino acids. With 6 bases removed from V and 2 bases from J, the gap between germline ends came to 17 bases. CDR1 is DFQATT, CDR2 SNEGSKA, per germline (reference sequence). CDR3 region: CSANPTQGAYEQYF. CDR3 nucleotides: TGCAGTGCGAATCCCACACAGGGCGCCTACGAGCAGTACTTC.

The rearrangement joins TRBV7-2 to TRBJ1-4; D gene uncertain. Trimming left V 5 bases short and J 0 bases short, with 7 bases between. Germline CDR1 is SGHTA and CDR2 is FQGNSA. The CDR3 loop spans 14 amino acids. The CDR3 nucleotides read TGTGCCAGCAGCGACCAGCCAACTAATGAAAAACTGTTTTTT. It yields the protein CASSDQPTNEKLFF.

This clonotype was seen a few times. The junction does not match germline at one end; this may be a read error. The chain links TRBV5-1 to TRBJ2-5; D perhaps matches TRBD1 (5 bases). The last part of the DNA fits TRBJ2-7 better; the J call may be wrong. The CDR3 contains 12 residues. Germline values: CDR1 SGHRS, CDR2 YFSETQ. The CDR3 is CASSLVQGEQYF. The DNA of the CDR3 is TGTGCCAGCAGTTTGGTCCAGGGCGAGCAGTACTTC.

This clonotype occurred a few times. The V call is TRBV14, the J call TRBJ1-4; D is possibly TRBD1 (6 bases). Trimming stripped 0 bases from V and 1 base from J, with 12 bases between. Germline CDR1 and CDR2: SGHDN and FVKESK. This CDR3 contains 17 residues. The CDR3 nucleotides read TGTGCCAGCAGCCAAGAAAAGCGGGGGCGAACTAATGAAAAACTGTTTTTT. Translating gives CASSQEKRGRTNEKLFF.

This clonotype was recorded a few times. The chain uses TRBV6-1 and TRBJ1-2, with D perhaps TRBD1 (6 bases). CDR3 length: 16 amino acids. The V and J ends lost 2 bases and 4 bases respectively, with 17 bases between them. Germline V gene sequence: CDR1 MNHNS, CDR2 SASEGT. CDR3: CASSERPGEIFYGYTF. The CDR3 DNA sequence: TGTGCCAGCAGTGAACGTCCAGGGGAGATCTTCTATGGCTACACCTTC.

The V gene is TRBV11-2, the J gene TRBJ2-4; 10 bases agree with TRBD2. The DNA end is a closer match to TRBJ2-7, so the J assignment may be wrong. The CDR3 is made up of 16 amino acids. Germline CDR1 and CDR2: SGHAT and FQNNGV. Here the CDR3 DNA reads TGTGCCAGCAGCTCCCTTCAGCGGGGGGGCCCCTACGAGCAGTACTTC. This translates into CASSSLQRGGPYEQYF.

This chain uses TRBV10-2 with TRBJ1-5; D remains ambiguous. V was cut by 6 bases and J by 5 bases, with 5 bases left in between. CDR1 WSHSY and CDR2 SAAADI come from the germline V gene. The CDR3 loop spans 11 amino acids. The CDR3 spells CASRPDQPQHF. The CDR3 nucleotides read TGCGCCAGCAGACCGGATCAGCCCCAGCATTTT.

This chain uses TRBV5-5 with TRBJ1-1; D uncertain. This CDR3 is 13 amino acids long. Germline lookup yields CDR1 SGHKS and CDR2 YYEKEE (reference sequence). V lost 1 base and J lost 8, with 12 bases in between. The CDR3 DNA sequence: TGTGCCAGCAGCTTGTTCGTGGCCCAGGAAGCTTTCTTT. As protein: CASSLFVAQEAFF.

This clonotype was counted between two and nine times. The chain combines TRBV3-1 with TRBJ2-3; TRBD2 might be the D (7 bases). The CDR3 spans 15 residues. The germline CDR1 and CDR2 sequences are LGHDT and YNNKEL (reference sequence). Trimming cost V 4 bases and J 6 bases, with 17 bases left between them. The chain's CDR3 is CASSRGGRGRDTQYF. In DNA, the CDR3 is TGTGCCAGCAGCCGGGGGGGGCGCGGTCGGGATACGCAGTATTTT.

This clonotype appeared a few times. The chain links TRBV29-1 to TRBJ2-3, with 9 bases lining up with TRBD2. Per germline, CDR1 SQVTM and CDR2 ANQGSEA. This CDR3 is 16 amino acids long. After removal of 5 bases from V and 3 bases from J, the junction contained 12 bases not matched to a gene. The CDR3 DNA is TGCAGCGTTAGGCGGGAGGGGACTGGGGCGACAGATACGCAGTATTTT. Residues: CSVRREGTGATDTQYF.